The 8 T cell receptor beta chains given below trace back to one sample, sequenced in a study of blood T cell repertoires in COVID-19. Repertoires were generated with immunoSEQ multiplex PCR, while TCRdb's copy carries only in-frame clones and drops some. The sample gives 250,000 to 350,000 clones, around 87% of which show up once; roughly 5.2% is in the top ten. Source material: PBMCs or T cells enriched from blood (not recorded which). These receptors were taken from a woman aged 25-40 years who had recovered from COVID-19.

The chain couples TRBV4-2 to TRBJ1-5; 8 bases fit TRBD1. With V trimmed by 4 bases and J by 1 base, 3 bases remained unmatched. The CDR3 totals 15 residues. The V gene's germline CDR1 is LGHNA and CDR2 YNFKEQ. DNA of the CDR3: TGTGCCAGCAGCCGAAACAGGGGGAGCAATCAGCCCCAGCATTTT. It yields the protein CASSRNRGSNQPQHF.

The rearrangement links TRBV5-4 to TRBJ1-1; perhaps TRBD1 as D (5 bases). The CDR3 is 13 residues long. V lost 4 bases and J lost 2, with 9 bases in between. Germline V gene data show CDR1 as SGHNT and CDR2 as YYREEE (reference sequence). The CDR3, as DNA: TGTGCCAGCAGCCGACAGTTTAACACTGAAGCTTTCTTT. Residues: CASSRQFNTEAFF.

V is TRBV2 and J is TRBJ1-4; perhaps TRBD1 as D (5 bases). Germline assignment: CDR1 SNHLY and CDR2 FYNNEI. The V gene lost 10 bases and the J gene lost 4 bases, with 13 bases spanning the gap. The length of the CDR3 is 13 residues. The CDR3 loop is CATLRALNEKLFF. As DNA, the CDR3 is TGTGCCACCCTCAGGGCCCTTAATGAAAAACTGTTTTTT.

V gene TRBV30 combines with J gene TRBJ2-7; TRBD2 matches 8 bases. This CDR3 has 13 amino acids. J was trimmed by 7 bases and V by 0 bases; bases with no gene match: 5. The germline V gene encodes CDR1 GTSNPN and CDR2 SVGIG (reference sequence). The CDR3 DNA sequence: TGTGCCTGGAGTGTACGGGGGGGAGGGGAGCAGTACTTC. Translating gives CAWSVRGGGEQYF.

The V gene is TRBV19, the J gene TRBJ1-1, with D possibly TRBD1 on 6 matching bases. From germline, CDR1 is LNHDA and CDR2 SQIVND (reference sequence). This CDR3 comprises 14 residues. Trimming left V 5 bases short and J 4 bases short, with 14 bases between. The CDR3: CASSARGISTEAFF. The DNA of the CDR3 is TGTGCCAGTAGTGCTAGGGGGATCAGCACTGAAGCTTTCTTT.

The DNA of the CDR3 is TGTGCCAGCTCACCCGGGCTAGCGGGTATGGGCACAGATACGCAGTATTTT. This sequence encodes CASSPGLAGMGTDTQYF. The rearrangement joins TRBV18 to TRBJ2-3, with TRBD2 matching 8 bases. Germline CDR1 is KGHSH and CDR2 is LQKENI. CDR3 length: 17 amino acids. J lost 1 base, V lost 3 bases, and 9 bases had no gene match.

DNA of the CDR3: TGTGCCAGCAGCTTAACTAGCGGGGGGGTACGCAATGAGCAGTTCTTC. Its protein product is CASSLTSGGVRNEQFF. The chain couples TRBV13 to TRBJ2-1, with 13 bases fitting TRBD2. The V gene's germline CDR1 is PRHDT and CDR2 FYEKMQ (reference sequence). V shed 2 bases, J shed 6 bases, and the junction held 4 bases outside the gene matches. The CDR3 covers 16 residues.

CDR3 DNA sequence: TGTGCCAGCAGCGAGGAGGGACTAGCGGGGGGCCGGGATACGCAGTATTTT. It codes for CASSEEGLAGGRDTQYF. This chain joins TRBV9 and TRBJ2-3, with 15 bases lining up with TRBD2. Unmatched junction bases numbered 8, after V lost 3 bases and J lost 6 bases. This CDR3 region has 17 residues. The germline CDR1 and CDR2 sequences are SGDLS and YYNGEE.